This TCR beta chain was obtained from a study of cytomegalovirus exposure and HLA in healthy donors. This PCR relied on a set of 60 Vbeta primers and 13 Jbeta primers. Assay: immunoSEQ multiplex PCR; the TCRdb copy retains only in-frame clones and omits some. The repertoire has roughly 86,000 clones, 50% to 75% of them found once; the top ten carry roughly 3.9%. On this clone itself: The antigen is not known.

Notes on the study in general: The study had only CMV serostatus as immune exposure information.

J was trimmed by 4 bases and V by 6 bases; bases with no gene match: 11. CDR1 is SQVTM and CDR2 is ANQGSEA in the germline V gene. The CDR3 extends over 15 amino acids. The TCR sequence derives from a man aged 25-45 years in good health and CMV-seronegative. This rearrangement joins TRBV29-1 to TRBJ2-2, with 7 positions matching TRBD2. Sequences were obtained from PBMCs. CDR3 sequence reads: CSVQLGRRSTGELFF. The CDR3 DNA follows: TGCAGCGTACAACTCGGGAGGAGGTCCACCGGGGAGCTGTTTTTT.